This passage covers 20 T cell receptor beta chains from one sample sequenced in a study of T cell repertoires in ileal Crohn's disease. Using immunoSEQ multiplex PCR, the repertoire was profiled, and TCRdb retains in-frame clones only, with some absent. The sample lists approximately 27,000 clones, around 80% occurring once. Sequencing was performed on ileal tissue. Receptor source: an adult with Crohn's disease.

This clone turned up a few times. This chain uses TRBV5-6 with TRBJ2-2, with D possibly TRBD1 on 6 matching bases. This CDR3 has 16 residues. Germline V gene data show CDR1 as SGHDT and CDR2 as YYEEEE. The ends were cut back, 7 bases at V and 0 bases at J, with 16 bases in the middle. The CDR3 DNA reads as TGTGCCAGCGCAACTATGGGGGCCGCGAACACCGGGGAGCTGTTTTTT. It codes for CASATMGAANTGELFF.

The chain is built from TRBV2 and TRBJ2-7, with TRBD2 matching 12 bases. CDR1 and CDR2 from the germline V gene are SNHLY and FYNNEI. The CDR3 contains 15 residues. V was pared by 4 bases and J by 5 bases, with 6 bases of the junction left unmatched. The CDR3 DNA reads TGTGCCAGCAGTGTTAGGACTAGCGGGGTACACGAGCAGTACTTC. Its translation: CASSVRTSGVHEQYF. Complete variable domain (other parts from reference TRBV2 and TRBJ2-7): EPEVTQTPSHQVTQMGQEVILRCVPISNHLYFYWYRQILGQKVEFLVSFYNNEISEKSEIFDDQFSVERPDGSNFTLKIRSTKLEDSAMYFCASSVRTSGVHEQYFGPGTRLTVT.

The chain has TRBV25-1 and TRBJ2-2; D may be TRBD2 (6 bases). V lost 2 bases and J lost 6, with 7 bases in between. CDR3 length equals 13 residues. CDR1 is MGHDK and CDR2 is SYGVNS in the germline V gene. Here the CDR3 DNA reads TGTGCCAGCAGTGAAGGGGGGTCCGGGGAGCTGTTTTTT. This gives the protein CASSEGGSGELFF.

This sequence joins TRBV6-1 and TRBJ2-7, with 10 bases aligning to TRBD2. The germline gives CDR1 MNHNS, CDR2 SASEGT. The CDR3 contains 14 residues. V gave up 2 bases and J gave up 7 bases; unmatched junction bases: 5. CDR3 protein: CASSERAGGWEQYF. CDR3 bases: TGTGCCAGCAGTGAACGAGCGGGGGGGTGGGAGCAGTACTTC.

The chain links TRBV4-2 to TRBJ2-3, with 8 nucleotides matching TRBD2. The V segment lost 6 bases and the J segment 4 bases; nucleotides outside the gene matches: 12. Germline lookup yields CDR1 LGHNA and CDR2 YNFKEQ. This CDR3 region has 16 residues. CDR3 protein: CASSPSVAGLADTQYF. CDR3 in DNA: TGTGCCAGCAGTCCGTCCGTAGCGGGGTTGGCAGATACGCAGTATTTT.

To note about this clone: Other nucleotide sequences in the sample specify the same CDR3. The V gene is TRBV9, the J gene TRBJ1-1, with 7 bases that match TRBD1. The CDR3 has 15 residues. Germline V CDR1 and CDR2: SGDLS, YYNGEE. V was clipped by 4 bases and J by 0 bases; unmatched bases: 6. The CDR3 DNA follows: TGTGCCAGCAGCCCCCGACAGGGTTTGAACACTGAAGCTTTCTTT. Residues: CASSPRQGLNTEAFF. Combining the CDR3 with reference TRBV9 and TRBJ1-1 gives the whole variable domain DSGVTQTPKHLITATGQRVTLRCSPRSGDLSVYWYQQSLDQGLQFLIQYYNGEERAKGNILERFSAQQFPDLHSELNLSSLELGDSALYFCASSPRQGLNTEAFFGQGTRLTVV.

The V and J genes are TRBV19 and TRBJ1-1; the D gene is possibly TRBD1 (6 bases). CDR3 size: 12 residues. With 7 bases removed from V and 4 bases from J, the gap between germline ends came to 10 bases. Per germline, CDR1 LNHDA and CDR2 SQIVND (reference sequence). The DNA of the CDR3 is TGTGCCAGTATACAGGGTATCACTGAAGCTTTCTTT. Translated: CASIQGITEAFF. Full variable domain (missing parts from reference TRBV19 and TRBJ1-1): DGGITQSPKYLFRKEGQNVTLSCEQNLNHDAMYWYRQDPGQGLRLIYYSQIVNDFQKGDIAEGYSVSREKKESFPLTVTSAQKNPTAFYLCASIQGITEAFFGQGTRLTVV.

In this sample, this clone turned up a few times. The V call is TRBV29-1, the J call TRBJ2-1; 12 positions agree with TRBD2. Germline assignment: CDR1 SQVTM and CDR2 ANQGSEA. The J segment lost 9 bases and the V segment lost 6 bases, leaving 9 bases of the junction unmatched. The CDR3 totals 14 residues. The CDR3 is CSVDTSGGKGEQFF. CDR3 DNA: TGCAGCGTGGATACTAGCGGGGGGAAGGGTGAGCAGTTCTTC.

This clone has only one observation. V is TRBV6-5 and J is TRBJ2-7, with D possibly matching TRBD1 (6 bases). Deletions cut 0 bases from V and 5 bases from J, with 8 bases between. CDR1 and CDR2 (germline): MNHEY, SVGAGI. This CDR3 has 13 residues. The CDR3 spells CASSYSYRDEQYF. The CDR3 nucleotides read TGTGCCAGCAGTTACTCGTACAGGGACGAGCAGTACTTC.

The chain joins TRBV6-5 to TRBJ2-7; 7 nucleotides line up with TRBD2. V trimming: 5 bases; J trimming: 3 bases; junction bases outside the gene matches: 10. The CDR3 runs 15 residues. Germline lookup yields CDR1 MNHEY and CDR2 SVGAGI. The CDR3 DNA reads TGTGCCAGCAGTGCACTAGCGCTTGATAACTACGAGCAGTACTTC. Translation gives CASSALALDNYEQYF.

V gene TRBV6-4 combines with J gene TRBJ2-3; 9 positions match TRBD2. The CDR3 loop spans 17 amino acids. Trimming took 0 bases from V and 1 from J; bases not matched to a gene: 5. Per the germline V gene, CDR1 is MRHNA and CDR2 is SNTAGT. CDR3 sequence: CASSDSPSGAGTDTQYF. The CDR3 DNA is TGTGCCAGCAGTGACTCGCCTAGCGGGGCTGGCACAGATACGCAGTATTTT.

The chain recombines TRBV6-6 with TRBJ1-5; 8 bases fit TRBD1. The CDR3 is made up of 15 amino acids. After removal of 2 bases from V and 7 bases from J, the junction contained 7 bases not matched to a gene. CDR1 is MNHNY and CDR2 is SVGAGI in the germline V gene (reference sequence). The CDR3 protein is CASSYGQGARQPQHF. The CDR3 coding sequence is TGTGCCAGCAGTTACGGGCAGGGGGCACGGCAGCCCCAGCATTTT.

A single count supports this clone. The rearrangement links TRBV6-5 to TRBJ2-2; TRBD2 aligns across 7 bases. This CDR3 contains 14 residues. The junction had 2 bases not matched to a gene; V was cut back by 2 bases and J by 5 bases. Germline CDR1 reads MNHEY; CDR2 reads SVGAGI. CDR3 sequence reads: CASSYDGGTGELFF. Written as DNA, the CDR3 is TGTGCCAGCAGTTACGACGGGGGGACCGGGGAGCTGTTTTTT.

The chain is built from TRBV29-1 and TRBJ2-2, with 10 bases matching TRBD2. The junction had 5 bases not matched to a gene; V was cut back by 5 bases and J by 5 bases. Germline V CDR1 and CDR2: SQVTM, ANQGSEA. The CDR3 extends over 14 amino acids. CDR3 in amino acids: CSVPSGRKTGELFF. The CDR3, as DNA: TGCAGCGTTCCTAGCGGGAGAAAAACCGGGGAGCTGTTTTTT.

The CDR3 loop is CASSQGLAAYNEQFF. The DNA of the CDR3 is TGTGCCAGCTCACAAGGACTAGCGGCTTACAATGAGCAGTTCTTC. The chain couples TRBV18 to TRBJ2-1; 10 nucleotides align to TRBD2. V lost 4 bases to trimming and J lost 4 bases; unmatched junction nucleotides: 4. Germline V lookup: CDR1 KGHSH, CDR2 LQKENI. This CDR3 comprises 15 residues.

This clone occurred a few times. The chain has TRBV19 and TRBJ2-1; 7 bases fit TRBD2. V was pared by 6 bases and J by 5 bases, with 4 bases of the junction left unmatched. Germline V gene lookup returns CDR1 LNHDA and CDR2 SQIVND (reference sequence). The CDR3 totals 13 residues. The CDR3 loop is CASSRRGDNEQFF. CDR3 coding DNA: TGTGCCAGTAGCCGTCGGGGGGACAATGAGCAGTTCTTC.

The rearrangement joins TRBV7-7 to TRBJ2-5, with 8 bases aligning to TRBD1. The CDR3 consists of 13 residues. The junction had 3 bases not matched to a gene; V was cut back by 4 bases and J by 5 bases. CDR1 SSHAT and CDR2 FNYEAQ come from the germline V gene (reference sequence). CDR3 loop: CASSSGQAETQYF. The DNA for the CDR3 is TGTGCCAGCAGCTCGGGACAGGCTGAGACCCAGTACTTC. The full variable domain, rest sourced from reference TRBV7-7 and TRBJ2-5, is GAGVSQSPRYKVTKRGQDVTLRCDPISSHATLYWYQQALGQGPEFLTYFNYEAQPDKSGLPSDRFSAERPEGSISTLTIQRTEQRDSAMYRCASSSGQAETQYFGPGTRLLVL.

This clone was found a few times. V usage is TRBV4-2 and J usage is TRBJ1-6, with D perhaps TRBD1 (6 bases). V was shortened by 6 bases and J by 7 bases, with 13 bases between the two germline ends. The CDR3 has 14 amino acids. Germline V gives CDR1 LGHNA, CDR2 YNFKEQ. CDR3 region: CASSLTGANSPLHF. Written as DNA, the CDR3 is TGTGCCAGCAGTCTGACAGGCGCAAATTCACCCCTCCACTTT.

This clone has just one count. This chain joins TRBV6-5 and TRBJ2-5, with D maybe TRBD2 (5 bases). The J call is uncertain, as TRBJ2-7 better fits the DNA end. From germline, CDR1 is MNHEY and CDR2 SVGAGI. CDR3 length: 13 amino acids. CDR3 amino acids: CASSYSSGIEQYF. The CDR3 nucleotides read TGTGCCAGCAGTTACTCGTCCGGGATCGAGCAGTACTTC.

The chain uses TRBV9 and TRBJ1-2, with a possible D match to TRBD1 (6 bases). Between the trimmed V and J ends, which lost 1 base and 5 bases, there was a span of 12 bases. CDR1 and CDR2 (germline): SGDLS, YYNGEE. This CDR3 region has 14 residues. The CDR3 DNA sequence: TGTGCCAGCAGCGTACACGACAGGTCTTATGGCTACACCTTC. The encoded protein is CASSVHDRSYGYTF.